Listed below are T cell receptor beta chains from one sample, sequenced in a study of HIV-infected children after antiretroviral therapy interruption. TCRdb reanalysed the 3' RACE reads using MiXCR and keeps one entry per CDR3 protein. The data show about 89,000 distinct CDR3 sequences, about 6.9% seen once. The sample was CD45RA+ CD4+ T cells from PBMCs, pooled from several time points, taken from a donor given antiretroviral therapy, either interrupted or continuous. Source of these receptors: a pool of human donors with HIV. CDR3s include the opening cysteine and the closing phenylalanine or tryptophan. Each record gives: V gene, D gene, clone size, J gene, CDR3 protein, CDR3 DNA. The D gene is left open where the match is weak. Rows may omit the clone size; those that give it use once, few, many or a size class.

>TRBV28|NA|NA|TRBJ2-1
CASSDSTGAYAEQFF
TGTGCCAGCAGTGACTCGACTGGGGCGTATGCTGAGCAGTTCTTC
>TRBV20-1|NA|NA|TRBJ2-7
CSATGAISYEQYF
TGCAGTGCTACAGGGGCAATCTCCTACGAGCAGTACTTC
>TRBV6-1|NA|NA|TRBJ2-5
CASSEALGRETQYF
TGTGCCAGCAGTGAAGCGCTGGGAAGAGAGACCCAGTACTTC
>TRBV24-1|NA|NA|TRBJ2-4
CATSDRNLAKNIQYF
TGTGCCACCTCCGATCGGAATTTAGCCAAAAACATTCAGTACTTC
>TRBV7-9|NA|many|TRBJ2-2
CASSPQTGELFF
TGTGCCAGCAGCCCACAAACCGGGGAGCTGTTTTTT
>TRBV10-3|NA|NA|TRBJ1-6
CAIRREQGNSPLHF
TGTGCCATCAGAAGGGAGCAAGGTAATTCACCCCTCCACTTT
>TRBV30|TRBD1|few|TRBJ1-6
CAWDRELVGSPLHF
TGTGCCTGGGACAGGGAACTGGTTGGTTCACCCCTCCACTTT
>TRBV10-3|NA|many|TRBJ1-2
CAISESLSLSYGYTF
TGTGCCATCAGTGAGTCGCTCAGTCTGAGCTATGGCTACACCTTC
>TRBV7-2|NA|few|TRBJ1-5
CASSLARQEHQPQHF
TGTGCCAGCAGCTTAGCACGACAGGAACATCAGCCCCAGCATTTT
>TRBV18|TRBD1|many|TRBJ1-2
CASSPLTGDYGYTF
TGTGCCAGCTCACCGCTCACAGGGGACTATGGCTACACCTTC
>TRBV5-6|NA|few|TRBJ2-5
CASSLLGLTQETQYF
TGTGCCAGCAGCTTGCTAGGACTGACCCAAGAGACCCAGTACTTC
>TRBV12-3/TRBV12-4|TRBD1|few|TRBJ2-3
CASSFSPDRVKDTQYF
TGTGCCAGCAGTTTTAGTCCCGACAGGGTGAAAGATACGCAGTATTTT
>TRBV7-2|TRBD1|NA|TRBJ2-2
CASSPQGADTGELFF
TGTGCCAGCAGCCCTCAGGGGGCGGACACCGGGGAGCTGTTTTTT
>TRBV3-1|NA|NA|TRBJ2-7
CASSPSRLGMNEQYF
TGTGCCAGCAGTCCGAGTAGACTGGGGATGAACGAGCAGTACTTC
>TRBV29-1|NA|many|TRBJ1-1
CSVEAHEGMNTEAFF
TGCAGCGTTGAAGCCCACGAGGGAATGAACACTGAAGCTTTCTTT
>TRBV5-1|NA|many|TRBJ2-7
CASSQSGVGYEQYF
TGCGCCAGCAGCCAGTCAGGGGTGGGCTACGAGCAGTACTTC
>TRBV28|TRBD2|many|TRBJ2-3
CASNSRGRATDTQYF
TGTGCCAGCAATAGTCGCGGGAGGGCCACAGATACGCAGTATTTT
>TRBV7-2|TRBD1|many|TRBJ1-1
CASSLGQGWDITEAFF
TGTGCCAGCAGCTTGGGACAGGGTTGGGATATCACTGAAGCTTTCTTT
>TRBV20-1|NA|many|TRBJ2-3
CSASRPAGDTQYF
TGCAGTGCTAGTAGGCCCGCCGGGGATACGCAGTATTTT
>TRBV12-3/TRBV12-4|NA|few|TRBJ2-3
CASTLRKDTQYF
TGTGCCAGCACCCTAAGGAAGGATACGCAGTATTTT
>TRBV30|TRBD1|NA|TRBJ1-3
CACGEGASSGNTIYF
TGTGCCTGTGGAGAGGGGGCGAGCTCTGGAAACACCATATATTTT
>TRBV24-1|NA|many|TRBJ1-2
CATSRGGAQSYTF
TGTGCCACCAGTCGGGGGGGGGCACAGAGCTACACCTTC
>TRBV10-3|TRBD1|many|TRBJ1-5
CAIGPGQANQPQHF
TGTGCCATCGGCCCCGGACAGGCTAATCAGCCCCAGCATTTT
>TRBV11-3|NA|many|TRBJ2-1
CASTPEEASNEQFF
TGTGCCAGCACTCCGGAGGAGGCTTCCAATGAGCAGTTCTTC
>TRBV12-3/TRBV12-4|TRBD1|many|TRBJ2-7
CASSSRGTGDRGEQYF
TGTGCCAGCAGTTCCCGGGGGACAGGGGACAGAGGCGAGCAGTACTTC
>TRBV18|NA|many|TRBJ2-1
CASSPLLANNEQFF
TGTGCCAGCTCACCACTCCTAGCGAACAATGAGCAGTTCTTC
>TRBV20-1|NA|NA|TRBJ2-7
CSAGDGSYEQYF
TGCAGTGCTGGGGACGGCTCCTACGAGCAGTACTTC
>TRBV29-1|NA|many|TRBJ2-3
CSVGRGLKADTQYF
TGCAGCGTTGGCAGGGGCCTAAAGGCAGATACGCAGTATTTT
>TRBV6-1|TRBD1|many|TRBJ1-2
CASSPGTGGRNYGYTF
TGTGCCAGCAGTCCCGGGACAGGGGGCAGAAACTATGGCTACACCTTC
>TRBV19|TRBD1|many|TRBJ2-6
CASSLRTGGNAGANVLTF
TGTGCCAGTAGTCTGCGGACAGGGGGTAATGCTGGGGCCAACGTCCTGACTTTC
>TRBV5-1|NA|many|TRBJ2-3
CASSFQGWTDTQYF
TGCGCCAGCAGCTTCCAGGGGTGGACAGATACGCAGTATTTT
>TRBV5-1|NA|many|TRBJ2-1
CASSLAGASYNEQFF
TGCGCCAGCAGCTTGGCCGGGGCTAGCTACAATGAGCAGTTCTTC
>TRBV5-8|NA|many|TRBJ2-5
CASSLGNEETQYF
TGTGCCAGCAGCTTGGGGAATGAAGAGACCCAGTACTTC
>TRBV9|NA|many|TRBJ2-5
CASSVTEGLPETQYF
TGTGCCAGCAGCGTAACTGAGGGACTTCCAGAGACCCAGTACTTC
>TRBV20-1|NA|NA|TRBJ2-3
CSARPTDTQYF
TGCAGTGCTAGGCCGACAGATACGCAGTATTTT
>TRBV5-4|TRBD1|many|TRBJ2-7
CASRDRDRGNYEQYF
TGTGCCAGCAGGGACCGGGACAGGGGAAACTACGAGCAGTACTTC
>TRBV28|NA|many|TRBJ1-5
CASSLLGGGGNQPQHF
TGTGCCAGCAGTTTACTCGGGGGAGGGGGCAATCAGCCCCAGCATTTT
>TRBV30|NA|many|TRBJ1-3
CAWSAVMGLPKNTIYF
TGTGCCTGGAGTGCCGTCATGGGGCTGCCAAAAAACACCATATATTTT
>TRBV20-1|NA|NA|TRBJ2-1
CSAGPSPNNEQFF
TGCAGTGCGGGACCTAGCCCCAACAATGAGCAGTTCTTC
>TRBV12-3/TRBV12-4|TRBD2|few|TRBJ2-3
CASSPSGASTDTQYF
TGTGCCAGCAGTCCGAGCGGGGCTAGCACAGATACGCAGTATTTT
>TRBV5-1|TRBD1|many|TRBJ2-7
CASSSRSQGTGSYEQYF
TGCGCCAGCAGCTCCCGATCACAAGGGACAGGGTCCTACGAGCAGTACTTC